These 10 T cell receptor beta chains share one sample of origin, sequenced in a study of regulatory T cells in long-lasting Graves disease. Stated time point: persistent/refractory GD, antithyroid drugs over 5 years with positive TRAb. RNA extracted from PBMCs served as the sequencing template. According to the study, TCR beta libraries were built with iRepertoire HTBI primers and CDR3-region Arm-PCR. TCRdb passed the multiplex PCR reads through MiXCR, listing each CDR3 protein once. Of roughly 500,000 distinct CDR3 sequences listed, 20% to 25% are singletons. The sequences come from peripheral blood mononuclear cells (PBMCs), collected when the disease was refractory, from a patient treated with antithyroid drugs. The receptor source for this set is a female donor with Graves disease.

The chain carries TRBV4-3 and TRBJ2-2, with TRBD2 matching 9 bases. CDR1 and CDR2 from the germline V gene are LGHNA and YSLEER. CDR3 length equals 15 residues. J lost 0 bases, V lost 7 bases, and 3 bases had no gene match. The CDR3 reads CASNAGGTNTGELFF. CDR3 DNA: TGCGCCAGCAACGCGGGAGGGACGAACACCGGGGAGCTGTTTTTT.

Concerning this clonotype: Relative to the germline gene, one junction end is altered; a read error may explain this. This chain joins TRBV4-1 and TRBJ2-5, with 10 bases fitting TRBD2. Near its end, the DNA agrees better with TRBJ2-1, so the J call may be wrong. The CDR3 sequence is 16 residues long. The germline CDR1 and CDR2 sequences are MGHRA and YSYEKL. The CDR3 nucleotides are TGTGCCAGCAGCCAAGTCCAGCGGGGGGGCAACAATGAGCAGTTCTTC. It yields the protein CASSQVQRGGNNEQFF.

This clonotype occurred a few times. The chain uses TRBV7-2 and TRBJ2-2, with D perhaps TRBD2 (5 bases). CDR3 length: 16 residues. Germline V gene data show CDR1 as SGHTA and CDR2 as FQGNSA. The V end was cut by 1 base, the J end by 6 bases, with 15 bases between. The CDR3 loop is CASSLDLAPPPGELFF. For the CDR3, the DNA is TGTGCCAGCAGCTTAGACCTAGCACCTCCCCCCGGGGAGCTGTTTTTT.

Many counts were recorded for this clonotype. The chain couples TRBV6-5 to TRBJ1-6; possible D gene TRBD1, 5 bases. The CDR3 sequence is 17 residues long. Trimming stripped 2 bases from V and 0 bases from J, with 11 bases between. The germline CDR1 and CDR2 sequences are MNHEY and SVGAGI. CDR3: CASSYVQGSSYNSPLHF. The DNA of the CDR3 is TGTGCCAGCAGTTACGTGCAGGGCAGCTCCTATAATTCACCCCTCCACTTT.

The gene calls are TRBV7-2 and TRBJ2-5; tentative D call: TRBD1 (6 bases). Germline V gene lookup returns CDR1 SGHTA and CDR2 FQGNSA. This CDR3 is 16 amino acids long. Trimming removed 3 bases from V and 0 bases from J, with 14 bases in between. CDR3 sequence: CASSFDRGTHQETQYF. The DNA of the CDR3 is TGTGCCAGCAGCTTTGATCGTGGGACACACCAAGAGACCCAGTACTTC.

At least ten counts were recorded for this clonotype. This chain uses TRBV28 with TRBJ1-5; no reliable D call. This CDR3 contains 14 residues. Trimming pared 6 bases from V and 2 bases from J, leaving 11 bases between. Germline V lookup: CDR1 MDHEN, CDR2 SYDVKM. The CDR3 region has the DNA TGTGCCAGCAGCCCAGCCAGTCGCAATCAGCCCCAGCATTTT. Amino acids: CASSPASRNQPQHF.

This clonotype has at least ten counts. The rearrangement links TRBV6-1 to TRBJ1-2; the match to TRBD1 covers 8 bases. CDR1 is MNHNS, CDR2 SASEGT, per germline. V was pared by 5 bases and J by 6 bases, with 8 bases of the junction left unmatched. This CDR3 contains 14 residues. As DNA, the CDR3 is TGTGCCAGCAGTACCGACAGGGGTAGAGATGGCTACACCTTC. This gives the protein CASSTDRGRDGYTF.

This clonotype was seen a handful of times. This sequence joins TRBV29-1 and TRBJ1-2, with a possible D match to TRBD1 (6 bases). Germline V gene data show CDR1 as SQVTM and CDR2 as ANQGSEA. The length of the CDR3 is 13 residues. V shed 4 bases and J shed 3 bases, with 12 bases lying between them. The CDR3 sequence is CSVVGGIYYGYTF. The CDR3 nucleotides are TGCAGCGTTGTTGGGGGCATTTACTATGGCTACACCTTC.

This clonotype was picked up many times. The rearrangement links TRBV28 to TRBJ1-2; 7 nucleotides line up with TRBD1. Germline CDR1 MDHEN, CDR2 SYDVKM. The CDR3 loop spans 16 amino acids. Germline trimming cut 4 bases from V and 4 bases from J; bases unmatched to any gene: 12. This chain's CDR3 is CASSYSTGTAIYGYTF. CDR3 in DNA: TGTGCCAGCAGTTACTCTACCGGGACAGCTATCTATGGCTACACCTTC.

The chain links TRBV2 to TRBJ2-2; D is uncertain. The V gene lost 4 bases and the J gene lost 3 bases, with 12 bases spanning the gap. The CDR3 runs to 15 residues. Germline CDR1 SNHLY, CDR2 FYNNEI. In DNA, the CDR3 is TGTGCCAGCAGTGGATCGGGCGAGGACACCGGGGAGCTGTTTTTT. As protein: CASSGSGEDTGELFF.